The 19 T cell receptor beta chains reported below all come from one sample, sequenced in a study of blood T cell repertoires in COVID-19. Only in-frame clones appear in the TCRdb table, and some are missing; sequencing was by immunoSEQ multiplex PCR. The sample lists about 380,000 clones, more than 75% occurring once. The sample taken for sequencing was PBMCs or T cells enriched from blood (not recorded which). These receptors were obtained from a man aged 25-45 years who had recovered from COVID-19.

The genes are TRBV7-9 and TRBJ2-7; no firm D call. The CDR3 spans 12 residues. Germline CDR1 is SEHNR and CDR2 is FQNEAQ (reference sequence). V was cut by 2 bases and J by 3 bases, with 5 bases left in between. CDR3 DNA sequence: TGTGCCAGCAGCTTAACAGTCTACGAGCAGTACTTC. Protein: CASSLTVYEQYF.

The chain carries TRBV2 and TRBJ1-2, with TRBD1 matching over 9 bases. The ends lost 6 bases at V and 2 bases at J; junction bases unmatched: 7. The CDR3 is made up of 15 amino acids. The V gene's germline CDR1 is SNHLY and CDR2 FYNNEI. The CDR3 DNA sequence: TGTGCCAGCAGGGGTGAACAGGGGGCCAACTATGGCTACACCTTC. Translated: CASRGEQGANYGYTF.

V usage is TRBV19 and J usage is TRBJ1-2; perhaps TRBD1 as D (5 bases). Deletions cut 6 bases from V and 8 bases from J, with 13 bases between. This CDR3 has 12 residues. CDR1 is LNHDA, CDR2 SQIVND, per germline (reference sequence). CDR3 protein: CASSSQGWGYTF. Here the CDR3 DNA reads TGTGCCAGTAGCTCCCAGGGATGGGGCTACACCTTC. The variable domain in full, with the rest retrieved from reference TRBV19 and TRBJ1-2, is DGGITQSPKYLFRKEGQNVTLSCEQNLNHDAMYWYRQDPGQGLRLIYYSQIVNDFQKGDIAEGYSVSREKKESFPLTVTSAQKNPTAFYLCASSSQGWGYTFGSGTRLTVV.

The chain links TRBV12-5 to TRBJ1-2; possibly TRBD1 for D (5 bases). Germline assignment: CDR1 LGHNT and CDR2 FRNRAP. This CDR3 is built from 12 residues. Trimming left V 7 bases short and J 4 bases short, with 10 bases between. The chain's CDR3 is CASASTGYGYTF. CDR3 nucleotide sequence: TGTGCTAGTGCCTCAACAGGCTATGGCTACACCTTC.

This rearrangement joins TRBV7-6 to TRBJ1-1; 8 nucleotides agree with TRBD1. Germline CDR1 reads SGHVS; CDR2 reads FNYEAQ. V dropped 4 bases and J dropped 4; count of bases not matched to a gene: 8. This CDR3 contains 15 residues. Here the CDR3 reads CASSSRTGKGTEAFF. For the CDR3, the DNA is TGTGCCAGCAGCTCCCGGACAGGGAAGGGCACTGAAGCTTTCTTT.

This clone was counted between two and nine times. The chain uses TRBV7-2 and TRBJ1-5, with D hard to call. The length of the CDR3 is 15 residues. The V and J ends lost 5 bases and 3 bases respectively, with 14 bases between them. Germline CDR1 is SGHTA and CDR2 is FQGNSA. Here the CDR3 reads CASSTTREPNQPQHF. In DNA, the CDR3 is TGTGCCAGCAGCACCACCCGGGAGCCCAATCAGCCCCAGCATTTT.

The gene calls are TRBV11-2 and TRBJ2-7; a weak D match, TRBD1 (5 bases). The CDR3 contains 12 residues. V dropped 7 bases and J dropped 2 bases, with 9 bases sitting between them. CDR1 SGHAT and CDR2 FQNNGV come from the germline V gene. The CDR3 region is CASTQDTYEQYF. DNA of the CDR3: TGTGCCAGCACCCAGGACACCTACGAGCAGTACTTC.

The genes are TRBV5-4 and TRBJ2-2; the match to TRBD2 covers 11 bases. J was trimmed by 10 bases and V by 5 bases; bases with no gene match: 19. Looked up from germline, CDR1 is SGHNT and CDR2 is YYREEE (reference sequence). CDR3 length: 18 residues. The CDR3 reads CASSTSPTSGVEGKELFF. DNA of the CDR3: TGTGCCAGCAGTACCTCCCCGACTAGCGGGGTAGAGGGAAAGGAGCTGTTTTTT. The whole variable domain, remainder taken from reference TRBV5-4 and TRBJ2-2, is ETGVTQSPTHLIKTRGQQVTLRCSSQSGHNTVSWYQQALGQGPQFIFQYYREEENGRGNFPPRFSGLQFPNYSSELNVNALELDDSALYLCASSTSPTSGVEGKELFFGEGSRLTVL.

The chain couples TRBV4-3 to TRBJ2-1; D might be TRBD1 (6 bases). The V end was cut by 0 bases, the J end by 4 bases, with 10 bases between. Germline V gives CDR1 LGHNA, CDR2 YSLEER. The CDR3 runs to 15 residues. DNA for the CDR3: TGCGCCAGCAGCCAAGATGGGACAAAGTACAATGAGCAGTTCTTC. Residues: CASSQDGTKYNEQFF.

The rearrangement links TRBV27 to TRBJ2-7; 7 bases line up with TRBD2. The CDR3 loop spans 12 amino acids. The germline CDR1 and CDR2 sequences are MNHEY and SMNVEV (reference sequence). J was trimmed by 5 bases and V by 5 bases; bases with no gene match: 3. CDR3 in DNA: TGTGCCAGCAGTCCGGCGGGGGACGAGCAGTACTTC. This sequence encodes CASSPAGDEQYF.

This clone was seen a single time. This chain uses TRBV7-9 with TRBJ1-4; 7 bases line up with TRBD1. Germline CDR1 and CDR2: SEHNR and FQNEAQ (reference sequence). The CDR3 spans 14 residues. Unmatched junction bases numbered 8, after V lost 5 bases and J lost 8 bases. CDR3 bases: TGTGCCAGCAGCCAACAGGGGACAACGGAAAAACTGTTTTTT. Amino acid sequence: CASSQQGTTEKLFF.

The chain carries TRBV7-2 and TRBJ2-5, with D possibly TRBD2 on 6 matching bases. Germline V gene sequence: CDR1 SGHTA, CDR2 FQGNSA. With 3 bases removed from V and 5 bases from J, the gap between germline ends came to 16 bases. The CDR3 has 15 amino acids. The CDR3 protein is CASSLPGTPWETQYF. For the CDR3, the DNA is TGTGCCAGCAGCTTGCCCGGGACTCCCTGGGAGACCCAGTACTTC.

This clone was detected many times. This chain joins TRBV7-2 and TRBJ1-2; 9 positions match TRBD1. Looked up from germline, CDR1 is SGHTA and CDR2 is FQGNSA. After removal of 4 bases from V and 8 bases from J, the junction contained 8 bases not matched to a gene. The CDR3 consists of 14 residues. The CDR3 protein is CASSSGTGHQGYTF. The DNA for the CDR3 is TGTGCCAGCAGCTCCGGGACAGGGCATCAGGGCTACACCTTC. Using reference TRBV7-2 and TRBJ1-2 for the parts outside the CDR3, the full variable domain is GAGVSQSPSNKVTEKGKDVELRCDPISGHTALYWYRQSLGQGLEFLIYFQGNSAPDKSGLPSDRFSAERTGGSVSTLTIQRTQQEDSAVYLCASSSGTGHQGYTFGSGTRLTVV.

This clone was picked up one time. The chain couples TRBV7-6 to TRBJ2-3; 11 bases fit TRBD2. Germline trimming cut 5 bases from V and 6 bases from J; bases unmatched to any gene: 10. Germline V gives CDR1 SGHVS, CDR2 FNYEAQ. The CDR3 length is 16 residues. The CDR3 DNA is TGTGCCAGCAGCATCTCCATAGCGGGGGGGCACGATACGCAGTATTTT. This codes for CASSISIAGGHDTQYF.

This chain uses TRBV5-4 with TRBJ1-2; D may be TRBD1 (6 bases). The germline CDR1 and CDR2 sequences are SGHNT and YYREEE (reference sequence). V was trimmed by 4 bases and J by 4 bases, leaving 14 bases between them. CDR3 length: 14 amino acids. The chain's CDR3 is CASSLGGAIYGYTF. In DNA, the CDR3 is TGTGCCAGCAGCCTCGGGGGGGCGATCTATGGCTACACCTTC.

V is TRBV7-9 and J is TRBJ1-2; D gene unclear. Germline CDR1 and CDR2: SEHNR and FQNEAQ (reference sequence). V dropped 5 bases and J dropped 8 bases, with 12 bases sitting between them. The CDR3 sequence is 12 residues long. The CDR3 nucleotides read TGTGCCAGCAGCCCTTCAAACAACGGCTACACCTTC. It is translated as CASSPSNNGYTF.

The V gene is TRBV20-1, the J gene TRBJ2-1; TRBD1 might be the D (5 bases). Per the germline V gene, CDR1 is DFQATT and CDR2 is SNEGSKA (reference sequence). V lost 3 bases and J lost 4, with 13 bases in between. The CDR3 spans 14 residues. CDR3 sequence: CSASPTGVYNEQFF. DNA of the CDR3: TGCAGTGCTAGTCCCACAGGAGTTTACAATGAGCAGTTCTTC.

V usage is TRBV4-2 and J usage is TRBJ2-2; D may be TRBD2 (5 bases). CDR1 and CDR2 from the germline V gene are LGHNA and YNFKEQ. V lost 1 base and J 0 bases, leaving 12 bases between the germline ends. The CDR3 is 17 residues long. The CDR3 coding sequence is TGTGCCAGCAGCCAAGGCCCTTCCGGGACGAACACCGGGGAGCTGTTTTTT. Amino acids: CASSQGPSGTNTGELFF.

The CDR3 DNA reads as TGTGCCACCGGACTAGCGGGGGGGAACACCGGGGAGCTGTTTTTT. Translated: CATGLAGGNTGELFF. This chain links TRBV10-3 with TRBJ2-2; the match to TRBD2 covers 14 bases. V was clipped by 10 bases and J by 1 base; unmatched bases: 2. The CDR3 loop spans 15 amino acids. Looked up from germline, CDR1 is ENHRY and CDR2 is SYGVKD.